Here is one T cell receptor (beta chain) with its context. TCRdb keeps only in-frame clones here, not all; method: immunoSEQ multiplex PCR. This repertoire shows some 980,000 clones, about three quarters found once; its top ten account for about 1.5%. This sample stems from a study of shared clonotypes between healthy human individuals. Germline CDR1 is SGHTA and CDR2 is FQGNSA. V shed 0 bases and J shed 4 bases, with 15 bases lying between them. The CDR3 consists of 16 residues. The V gene is TRBV7-2, the J gene TRBJ2-5; TRBD2 is a possible D gene (6 bases). The sequence derives from a man younger than 30 in good health. What was sequenced was memory CD4+ T cells sorted from blood. The subset denotes: CD45RA-negative fraction. CDR3 protein: CASSLAFTAGLETQYF. The CDR3 DNA reads TGTGCCAGCAGCTTAGCGTTCACTGCGGGGCTAGAGACCCAGTACTTC.